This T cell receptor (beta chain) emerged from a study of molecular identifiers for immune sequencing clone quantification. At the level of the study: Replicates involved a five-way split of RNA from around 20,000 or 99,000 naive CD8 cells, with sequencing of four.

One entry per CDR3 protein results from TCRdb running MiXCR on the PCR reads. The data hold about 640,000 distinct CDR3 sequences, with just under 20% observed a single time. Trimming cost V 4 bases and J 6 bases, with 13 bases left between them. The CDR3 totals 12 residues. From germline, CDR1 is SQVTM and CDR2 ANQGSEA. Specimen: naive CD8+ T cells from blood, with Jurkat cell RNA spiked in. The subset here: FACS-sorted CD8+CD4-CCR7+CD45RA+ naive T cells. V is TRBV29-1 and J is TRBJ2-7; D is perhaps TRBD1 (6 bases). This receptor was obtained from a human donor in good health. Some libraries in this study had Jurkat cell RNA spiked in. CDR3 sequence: CSVVTGRGEQYF. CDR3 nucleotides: TGCAGCGTTGTGACAGGAAGGGGCGAGCAGTACTTC.